The 25 T cell receptor beta chains presented below share a single source sample, sequenced in a study of blood T cells in healthy people across ages. It was with a sample-barcoded 5' primer and a J-beta primer mix that a second PCR of roughly 7 to 11 cycles was run. One entry per CDR3 protein, called by TCRdb with MiXCR from the 5' RACE reads. The sample holds 660,000 or so distinct CDR3 sequences, approximately 59% seen once. Sequenced sample: blood. The origin of the receptors is a man between 60 and 70 years old in good health.

The V gene is TRBV7-9, the J gene TRBJ2-5; a possible D gene is TRBD1 (5 bases). With the DNA end fitting TRBJ2-7 better, the J assignment may be wrong. Germline V lookup: CDR1 SEHNR, CDR2 FQNEAQ (reference sequence). The CDR3 is 16 amino acids. This chain's CDR3 is CASTLGTGSVSYEQYF. The CDR3 DNA is TGTGCCAGCACCCTGGGTACAGGTTCCGTCTCCTACGAGCAGTACTTC.

The chain joins TRBV5-5 to TRBJ2-5, with D perhaps matching TRBD1 (6 bases). Germline V gives CDR1 SGHKS, CDR2 YYEKEE (reference sequence). V shed 0 bases and J shed 2 bases, with 14 bases lying between them. The CDR3 sequence is 16 residues long. In DNA form, the CDR3 reads TGTGCCAGCAGCTTGGCCCTAGGGGGAACTCAAGAGACCCAGTACTTC. It yields the protein CASSLALGGTQETQYF.

The chain couples TRBV7-6 to TRBJ2-3; tentatively, D is TRBD1 (6 bases). The V end was cut by 7 bases, the J end by 8 bases, with 19 bases between. Germline lookup yields CDR1 SGHVS and CDR2 FNYEAQ. This CDR3 is built from 14 residues. CDR3 protein: CASNPNDQGITQYF. In DNA, the CDR3 is TGTGCCAGCAACCCCAATGATCAGGGGATTACGCAGTATTTT.

This clonotype has a handful of counts. The gene calls are TRBV10-3 and TRBJ1-2; no clear D. CDR3 length equals 12 residues. V lost 0 bases and J 8 bases, leaving 7 bases between the germline ends. Germline assignment: CDR1 ENHRY and CDR2 SYGVKD. The CDR3 region is CAISESLGGYTF. In DNA form, the CDR3 reads TGTGCCATCAGTGAGTCTTTGGGAGGCTACACCTTC.

V and J are TRBV20-1 and TRBJ1-2; D ambiguous. The CDR3 consists of 15 residues. V shed 5 bases and J shed 6 bases, with 22 bases lying between them. From germline, CDR1 is DFQATT and CDR2 SNEGSKA (reference sequence). CDR3: CSALPTGRPRNGYTF. CDR3 DNA: TGCAGTGCTTTACCTACCGGACGGCCGAGGAATGGCTACACCTTC.

J is TRBJ1-6 and V is TRBV11-3; D is ambiguous. Trimming cost V 0 bases and J 8 bases, with 5 bases left between them. Germline loops: CDR1 SGHNT, CDR2 YENEEA. The CDR3 is 13 residues long. The CDR3, as DNA: TGTGCCAGCAGCTTAGATGGATATTCACCCCTCCACTTT. Translating it yields CASSLDGYSPLHF.

This rearrangement joins TRBV27 to TRBJ2-1, with 8 bases that match TRBD2. Germline V lookup: CDR1 MNHEY, CDR2 SMNVEV (reference sequence). The CDR3 runs to 15 residues. V shed 7 bases and J 5 bases; nucleotides not matched to a gene: 10. CDR3 region: CASTRGRGVNNEQFF. The CDR3 DNA follows: TGTGCCAGCACCCGTGGGCGGGGGGTGAACAATGAGCAGTTCTTC.

A single count supports this clonotype. The chain is built from TRBV20-1 and TRBJ2-1; D is undetermined. Germline V lookup: CDR1 DFQATT, CDR2 SNEGSKA (reference sequence). Between the trimmed V and J ends, which lost 2 bases and 0 bases, there was a span of 11 bases. The CDR3 is made up of 15 amino acids. The CDR3 DNA reads TGCAGTGCTAGAATATCCCGGGTCTCCTACAATGAGCAGTTCTTC. Translated: CSARISRVSYNEQFF.

This rearrangement joins TRBV12-3 or TRBV12-4 to TRBJ2-3; 7 bases fit TRBD2. The CDR3 length is 16 residues. V lost 6 bases to trimming and J lost 2 bases; unmatched junction nucleotides: 11. The CDR3 DNA follows: TGTGCCAGCAGCCCGACCCGTAGCGGGTTCACAGATACGCAGTATTTT. This sequence encodes CASSPTRSGFTDTQYF.

This clonotype has a handful of counts. V is TRBV3-1 and J is TRBJ1-5; D might be TRBD1 (5 bases). CDR1 is LGHDT and CDR2 is YNNKEL in the germline V gene (reference sequence). This CDR3 is 14 amino acids long. V was shortened by 4 bases and J by 5 bases, with 12 bases between the two germline ends. The CDR3 here is CASSPRGGHQPQHF. In DNA, the CDR3 is TGTGCCAGCAGCCCTCGGGGGGGACATCAGCCCCAGCATTTT.

This clonotype was observed a handful of times. The J gene is TRBJ2-1, the V gene TRBV6-1; 9 bases match TRBD1. The CDR3 runs to 19 residues. J gave up 5 bases and V 9 bases, and 23 bases lay outside the gene matches. Germline CDR1 reads MNHNS; CDR2 reads SASEGT. As DNA, the CDR3 is TGTGCCAGTCAAACTCACACAGGGGGCTGGGGGCCCGCGCACAATGAGCAGTTCTTC. Translated, it gives CASQTHTGGWGPAHNEQFF.

This clonotype has at least ten counts. The chain has TRBV2 and TRBJ1-2; 9 bases align to TRBD1. The J segment lost 2 bases and the V segment lost 10 bases, leaving 8 bases of the junction unmatched. CDR3 length equals 14 residues. CDR1 SNHLY and CDR2 FYNNEI come from the germline V gene. Here the CDR3 DNA reads TGTGCCACAACCGGGACAGGGTCGAACTATGGCTACACCTTC. It yields the protein CATTGTGSNYGYTF.

The chain couples TRBV7-9 to TRBJ1-2; TRBD1 matches 10 bases. After removal of 5 bases from V and 7 bases from J, the junction contained 4 bases not matched to a gene. The CDR3 length is 13 residues. Germline CDR1 is SEHNR and CDR2 is FQNEAQ (reference sequence). CDR3 loop: CASSVDRGLGYTF. The DNA for the CDR3 is TGTGCCAGCAGCGTTGACAGGGGGCTTGGCTACACCTTC. Full variable domain (rest looked up from reference TRBV7-9 and TRBJ1-2): DTGVSQNPRHKITKRGQNVTFRCDPISEHNRLYWYRQTLGQGPEFLTYFQNEAQLEKSRLLSDRFSAERPKGSFSTLEIQRTEQGDSAMYLCASSVDRGLGYTFGSGTRLTVV.

This chain joins TRBV14 and TRBJ1-6; D unresolved. The germline CDR1 and CDR2 sequences are SGHDN and FVKESK. The CDR3 is 15 residues long. The V end was cut by 1 base, the J end by 10 bases, with 14 bases between. The CDR3 sequence: CASSQVRGQESPLHF. The CDR3, as DNA: TGTGCCAGCAGCCAAGTCCGGGGTCAGGAGTCACCCCTCCACTTT.

The gene calls are TRBV12-3 or TRBV12-4 and TRBJ2-5; tentatively, D is TRBD1 or TRBD2 (5 bases each). The DNA matches TRBJ2-7 better at its end, which makes the J call doubtful. This CDR3 region has 14 residues. The chain's CDR3 is CASSSDRGVYEQYF. In nucleotides, the CDR3 is TGTGCCAGCAGTTCAGACAGAGGGGTCTACGAGCAGTACTTC.

The V and J genes are TRBV5-1 and TRBJ2-5, with D possibly called TRBD1 or TRBD2 (5 bases each). There are 15 residues in the CDR3. V shed 4 bases and J shed 9 bases, with 22 bases lying between them. Germline CDR1 is SGHRS and CDR2 is YFSETQ. CDR3 amino acids: CASSAGTRDMGAQYF. CDR3 nucleotide sequence: TGCGCCAGCAGCGCCGGGACCCGAGACATGGGGGCCCAGTACTTC. The full variable domain, its missing parts supplied by reference TRBV5-1 and TRBJ2-5, is KAGVTQTPRYLIKTRGQQVTLSCSPISGHRSVSWYQQTPGQGLQFLFEYFSETQRNKGNFPGRFSGRQFSNSRSEMNVSTLELGDSALYLCASSAGTRDMGAQYFGPGTRLLVL.

The genes are TRBV3-1 and TRBJ2-7; tentative D call: TRBD2 (5 bases). Trimming left V 5 bases short and J 1 base short, with 15 bases between. Germline values: CDR1 LGHDT, CDR2 YNNKEL (reference sequence). This CDR3 contains 15 residues. The CDR3 sequence: CASSSSARGSYEQYF. In DNA, the CDR3 is TGTGCCAGCAGCTCCAGTGCCCGAGGGTCCTACGAGCAGTACTTC.

The chain couples TRBV28 to TRBJ2-4; TRBD1 aligns across 8 bases. Trimming at V came to 6 bases and at J to 4 bases, leaving 5 bases not matched to a gene. Germline V gives CDR1 MDHEN, CDR2 SYDVKM. The CDR3 runs 14 residues. In DNA, the CDR3 is TGTGCCAGCAGAGCAGGGGGCGGGAAAAACATTCAGTACTTC. Translated, it gives CASRAGGGKNIQYF.

The V call is TRBV28, the J call TRBJ2-2; tentative D call: TRBD1 (7 bases). The ends were cut back, 8 bases at V and 0 bases at J, with 13 bases in the middle. Germline values: CDR1 MDHEN, CDR2 SYDVKM. This CDR3 contains 15 residues. The CDR3 DNA reads as TGTGCCAGCTCAGGGGGGACAGCGAACACCGGGGAGCTGTTTTTT. Residues: CASSGGTANTGELFF.

This sequence joins TRBV6-1 and TRBJ2-3, with D possibly being TRBD2 (6 bases). The CDR3 length is 15 residues. From germline, CDR1 is MNHNS and CDR2 SASEGT. V dropped 3 bases and J dropped 1 base, with 11 bases sitting between them. DNA for the CDR3: TGTGCCAGCAGTGACCGGCGGGGCGGCACAGATACGCAGTATTTT. This gives the protein CASSDRRGGTDTQYF.

The chain has TRBV4-1 and TRBJ2-1, with D tentatively TRBD2 (6 bases). Germline CDR1 and CDR2: MGHRA and YSYEKL. There are 17 residues in the CDR3. Trimming took off 0 bases at V and 0 bases at J, with 12 bases between the two ends. In DNA form, the CDR3 reads TGCGCCAGCAGCCAAGACGGCGGCGGGGACTCCTACAATGAGCAGTTCTTC. Residues: CASSQDGGGDSYNEQFF.

The gene calls are TRBV20-1 and TRBJ2-5, with a possible D match to TRBD2 (5 bases). V was cut by 8 bases and J by 1 base, with 8 bases left in between. The CDR3 extends over 11 amino acids. Looked up from germline, CDR1 is DFQATT and CDR2 is SNEGSKA (reference sequence). DNA of the CDR3: TGCAGTCCGGGGAGCCAAGAGACCCAGTACTTC. It specifies CSPGSQETQYF.

This sequence joins TRBV12-3 or TRBV12-4 and TRBJ2-1; D might be TRBD1 or TRBD2, each matching 6 bases. The CDR3 length is 12 residues. V was shortened by 5 bases and J by 10 bases, with 12 bases between the two germline ends. CDR3 in amino acids: CASSTGGLEQFF. For the CDR3, the DNA is TGTGCCAGCAGTACCGGGGGCCTCGAGCAGTTCTTC.

The count of this clonotype is one. This chain links TRBV20-1 with TRBJ2-7; possibly TRBD2 for D (5 bases). The DNA end favors TRBJ2-5, so the J call may be wrong. Germline V CDR1 and CDR2: DFQATT, SNEGSKA (reference sequence). The CDR3 has 15 residues. DNA of the CDR3: TGCAGTGCTAGAGATTGGGGAGCATCGGACGGGACCCAGTACTTC. Residues: CSARDWGASDGTQYF.

The J gene is TRBJ1-6, the V gene TRBV5-1; 7 bases are shared with TRBD1. V shed 0 bases, J shed 5 bases, and the junction held 5 bases outside the gene matches. The CDR3 is 16 amino acids. The V gene's germline CDR1 is SGHRS and CDR2 YFSETQ. The CDR3 reads CASSLAPTGNNSPLHF. DNA for the CDR3: TGCGCCAGCAGCTTGGCCCCGACAGGGAATAATTCACCCCTCCACTTT.